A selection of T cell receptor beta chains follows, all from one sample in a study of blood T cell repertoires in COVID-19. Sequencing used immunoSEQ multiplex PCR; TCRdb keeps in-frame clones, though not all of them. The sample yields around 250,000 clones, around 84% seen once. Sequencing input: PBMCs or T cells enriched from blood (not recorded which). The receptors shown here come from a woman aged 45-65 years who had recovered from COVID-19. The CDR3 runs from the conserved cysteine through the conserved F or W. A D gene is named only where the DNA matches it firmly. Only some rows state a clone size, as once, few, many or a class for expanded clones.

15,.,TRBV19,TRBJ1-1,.,TGTGCCAGTAGCACCCTCGGGACAACAAACACTGAAGCTTTCTTT,CASSTLGTTNTEAFF
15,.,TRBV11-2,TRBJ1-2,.,TGTGCCAGCAGCTTACCGACCCGGAGGACCGATGGCTACACCTTC,CASSLPTRRTDGYTF
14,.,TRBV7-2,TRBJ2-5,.,TGTGCCAGCAGCCACAGTACAGGGCGAGAGACCCAGTACTTC,CASSHSTGRETQYF
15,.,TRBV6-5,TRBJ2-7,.,TGTGCCAGCAGCCAGACAGGACATCTACCTTACGAGCAGTACTTC,CASSQTGHLPYEQYF
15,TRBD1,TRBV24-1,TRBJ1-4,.,TGTGCCACCAGTGATGGGACAGGAACAAATGAAAAACTGTTTTTT,CATSDGTGTNEKLFF
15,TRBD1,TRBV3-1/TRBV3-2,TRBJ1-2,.,TGTGCCAGCAGCCAAGACCCCGGGACAGGGTGGGGCTACACCTTC,CASSQDPGTGWGYTF
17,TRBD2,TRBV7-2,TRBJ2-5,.,TGTGCCAGCAGCTTAGCGGGACTAGCGGGAGGGCCGTGGACCCAGTACTTC,CASSLAGLAGGPWTQYF
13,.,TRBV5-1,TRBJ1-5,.,TGCGCCAGCAGCCCCGAGGGCAATCAGCCCCAGCATTTT,CASSPEGNQPQHF
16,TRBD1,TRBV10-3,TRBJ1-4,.,TGTGCCATCAGTGCCCAAGATACAGGGGGCAGGGAAAAACTGTTTTTT,CAISAQDTGGREKLFF
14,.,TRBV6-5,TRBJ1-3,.,TGTGCCAGCAGTTCCGGGATGGCTGGAAACACCATATATTTT,CASSSGMAGNTIYF
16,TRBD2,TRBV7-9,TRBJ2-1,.,TGTGCCAGCAGCCCGACCGGGGGGTACATGGACAATGAGCAGTTCTTC,CASSPTGGYMDNEQFF
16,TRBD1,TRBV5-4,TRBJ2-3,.,TGTGCCAGCAGCCCCGGGACAGGGGCCTGGACAGATACGCAGTATTTT,CASSPGTGAWTDTQYF
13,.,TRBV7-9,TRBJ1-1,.,TGTGCCAGCAGCCCAATGGGTGGGTGGGAGGCTTTCTTT,CASSPMGGWEAFF
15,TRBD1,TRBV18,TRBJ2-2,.,TGTGCCAGCTCGTCCGGGACAGGGGGCACCGGGGAGCTGTTTTTT,CASSSGTGGTGELFF
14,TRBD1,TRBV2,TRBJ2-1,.,TGTGCCAGCAGTGAGGAGGGACAGGGCAATGAGCAGTTCTTC,CASSEEGQGNEQFF
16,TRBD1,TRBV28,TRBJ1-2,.,TGTGCCAGCAGTTTATCTAAGGGACAGCGTAACTATGGCTACACCTTC,CASSLSKGQRNYGYTF
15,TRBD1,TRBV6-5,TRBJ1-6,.,TGTGCCAGCAGTCCTGGGACAGACTATAATTCACCCCTCCACTTT,CASSPGTDYNSPLHF
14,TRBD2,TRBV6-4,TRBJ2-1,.,TGTGCCAGCAGTGGGGGACTAGCGGGAGCTGAGCAGTTCTTC,CASSGGLAGAEQFF
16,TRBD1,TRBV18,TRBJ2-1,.,TGTGCCAGCTCACCACCGACCGGACAGGGCTACAATGAGCAGTTCTTC,CASSPPTGQGYNEQFF
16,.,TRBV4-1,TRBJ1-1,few,TGCGCCAGCAGCCAAGATCGTGGGGGCGGCAAGGCTGAAGCTTTCTTT,CASSQDRGGGKAEAFF
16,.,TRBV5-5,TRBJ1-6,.,TGTGCCAGCAGCTTGAACCGACAGACGTATAATTCACCCCTCCACTTT,CASSLNRQTYNSPLHF
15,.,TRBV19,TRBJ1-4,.,TGTGCCAGTAGTCTGTTTCTACAGGACGGGGGAAAACTGTTTTTT,CASSLFLQDGGKLFF
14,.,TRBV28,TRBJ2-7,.,TGTGCCAGCACGGGGGTTAGCGGTCCCTACGAGCAGTACTTC,CASTGVSGPYEQYF
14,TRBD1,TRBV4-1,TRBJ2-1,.,TGCGCCAGCAGCCGGGACAGGGGGGCTAATGAGCAGTTCTTC,CASSRDRGANEQFF
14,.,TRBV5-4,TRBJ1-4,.,TGTGCCAGCAGCCGCGGGGCAACTAATGAAAAACTGTTTTTT,CASSRGATNEKLFF
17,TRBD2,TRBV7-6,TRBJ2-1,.,TGTGCCAGCAGCTTAGTCGCTCCTAGCGGGTTTAGGGATGAGCAGTTCTTC,CASSLVAPSGFRDEQFF
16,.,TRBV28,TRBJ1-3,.,TGTGCCAGCAGTTTTCGCCCCGTGGGGGGAGGAAACACCATATATTTT,CASSFRPVGGGNTIYF
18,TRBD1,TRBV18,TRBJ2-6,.,TGTGCCAGCTCTATCAGGGACAGACCTTACTCTGGGGCCAACGTCCTGACTTTC,CASSIRDRPYSGANVLTF
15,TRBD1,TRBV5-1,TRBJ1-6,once,TGCGCCAGCAGCATAGGGACAGGTCCTAATTCACCCCTCCACTTT,CASSIGTGPNSPLHF
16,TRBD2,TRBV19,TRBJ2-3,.,TGTGCCAGTAGTCTTGGGGGTAGCGGGAGTATAGATACGCAGTATTTT,CASSLGGSGSIDTQYF
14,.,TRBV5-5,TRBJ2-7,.,TGTGCCAGCAGCTTGCGGGACTCATACTACGAGCAGTACTTC,CASSLRDSYYEQYF
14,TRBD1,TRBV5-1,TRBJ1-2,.,TGCGCCAGCAGCTCCTGGACAGGGACCTATGGCTACACCTTC,CASSSWTGTYGYTF
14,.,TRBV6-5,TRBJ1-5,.,TGTGCCAGCAGTACCCGACAGGGCAATCAGCCCCAGCATTTT,CASSTRQGNQPQHF
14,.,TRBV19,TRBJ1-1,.,TGTGCCAGTATCCAAGGAGTTCTAGGCACTGAAGCTTTCTTT,CASIQGVLGTEAFF
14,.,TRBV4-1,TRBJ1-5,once,TGCGCCAGCAGTTGGCAGGGAGGTAATCAGCCCCAGCATTTT,CASSWQGGNQPQHF
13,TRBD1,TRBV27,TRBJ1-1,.,TGTGCCAGCAGTACAAACAGGGGGCTAGATGCTTTCTTT,CASSTNRGLDAFF
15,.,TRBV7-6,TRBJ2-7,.,TGTGCCAGCAGCCCCTACCGGAGGGGCTCCTACGAGCAGTACTTC,CASSPYRRGSYEQYF
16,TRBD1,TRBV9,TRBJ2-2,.,TGTGCCAGCAGCTTCCGGGACAGCCTATTATCCGGGGAGCTGTTTTTT,CASSFRDSLLSGELFF
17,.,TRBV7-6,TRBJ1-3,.,TGTGCCAGCAGCTTAGCATATCGGGGGGCGACTGGAAACACCATATATTTT,CASSLAYRGATGNTIYF
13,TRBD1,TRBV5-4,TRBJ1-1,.,TGTGCCAGCAGCTTCGGGGACAGGGGGCTTGCTTTCTTT,CASSFGDRGLAFF
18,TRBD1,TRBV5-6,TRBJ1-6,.,TGTGCCAGCAGCTCTCGTACCGGGACAGGGTTAGGTGTGTCACCCCTCCACTTT,CASSSRTGTGLGVSPLHF